The present T cell receptor beta chain was sequenced within a study of cytomegalovirus exposure and HLA in healthy donors (dated by TCRdb to 2017 to 2019). For the study in its entirety: In an earlier analysis of 550 to 750 of the donors, about 260 Gb of sequence data and approximately 120 million unique TCR beta sequences from about 179 million T cells were reported. About 300 gigabases of sequencing data and approximately 93 million unique TCR sequences were included in an early release covering about 700 HLA-typed donors. Typing coverage differed by locus: A, B, C, DRB1 and DQB1 were typed in roughly 620-630 donors, DQA1 in 500 to 550, DPA1 in around 600, and DPB1 in around 440. The genetic ancestry cluster associated with self-reported Caucasian donors included around four fifths of the roughly 390 genotyped donors. The study combined high-throughput TCR immunosequencing, statistical association of individual TCRs with disease status, and machine learning to predict cytomegalovirus infection status. In a later genetic analysis, genome-wide SNP genotypes for about 55% of the roughly 670 donors were used, and that subset was treated as a discovery cohort. Among around 400 genotyped donors of the cohort, an average of approximately 200,000 unique TCR beta nucleotide sequences was sequenced per donor, of which about 19% were non-productive. The study profiled the T cell repertoires of some 610 subjects by immunosequencing and related them to cytomegalovirus serostatus. In addition to the first cohort of around 670 subjects, a separate validation cohort of approximately 130 different subjects was used. Every discovery cohort repertoire had been produced on one sequencing platform. Class I and class II HLA loci were covered by the typing at four-digit resolution. A later analysis re-analyzed previously published TCR beta repertoires from hundreds of donors and added high-resolution HLA genotyping to study TCR occurrence patterns. Donor age, sex, ethnicity and CMV serostatus were compiled together with the repertoire data. In the later analysis, no new phenotypic data were used to find candidate immune exposures; instead, reliance was placed on TCR beta sequences and their occurrence across donors. Roughly five DR-DQ haplotypes were handled as single units for association and clustering, since linkage in the cohort was strong. The study aimed to test whether cataloging public T cell receptors could reveal signatures of past pathogen exposure. An earlier analysis of 587 of the donors applied high-throughput TCR beta sequencing to assess whether each TCR beta V gene segment acted as functional or pseudogenic.

The library came from the immunoSEQ multiplex PCR assay. For the multiplex PCR, a mixture combining 60 forward primers for TCR Vbeta segments and 13 reverse primers for TCR Jbeta segments was used. The CDR3 region of rearranged TCR beta genes was amplified from genomic DNA by a multiplex PCR assay. The Illumina HiSeq System was used to sequence the amplified TCR beta libraries as 87-base-pair reads. The paper's processing steps were these. Across the 500 to 700 repertoires, a later analysis counted some 80 million unique TCR beta chains, approximately 12 million of which were shared by at least two donors. Raw reads were error-corrected and collapsed into unique sequences by a nearest-neighbor algorithm in which closely related sequences were merged to remove PCR and sequencing errors. Alignment of CDR3 sequences to IMGT reference sequences was used to assign V, D and J gene segments. For a sequence to be retained, at least a six-nucleotide match to both a V gene segment and a J gene segment was required. Rearrangements were classified as productive when the CDR3 lacked stop codons and remained in frame with V and J, and all other rearrangements were classified as non-productive. CDR3 was defined according to IMGT convention as the region running from the second conserved V-encoded cysteine to the conserved J-encoded phenylalanine. The earlier analysis of 500 to 600 of the donors excluded sequences that lacked an unambiguous match to a single V gene segment. In an earlier analysis of a few hundred of the donors, V segments were called functional above 56.7% productive rearrangements and were called segregating when the between-donor standard deviation exceeded 5%. A statistical classification framework was developed to diagnose cytomegalovirus status using the catalog of TCR beta chain sequences. A later analysis assigned V and J genes by comparing TCR nucleotide sequences with IMGT/GENE-DB human TR gene sequences. In a later analysis, CDR3 sequences and most-parsimonious VDJ recombination scenarios were assigned using the TCRdist pipeline. A later analysis defined each TCR beta chain by its CDR3 amino acid sequence plus V-gene family, and excluded reads lacking a unique V-gene family. In a later analysis, around 650 highly shared, low-generation-probability nucleotide sequences were removed to address suspected cross-contamination and a sequencing artifact. In a later analysis, a clonal expansion index for each public chain was calculated from normalized within-repertoire ranks of inferred template counts. In a later analysis, generation probabilities were computed using a VDJ recombination model fitted to out-of-frame rearrangements, and the results were checked against IGoR. In a later analysis, hypergeometric tests were used to score TCR-TCR, TCR-HLA and TCR-CMV co-occurrence, with a repertoire-size bias correction applied to TCR pairs. False discovery rates were estimated in a later analysis by permuting HLA or CMV assignments 20 times. In a later analysis, co-occurring TCRs were grouped using DBSCAN, with TCRdist sequence similarity added in when clustering inside HLA-allele-positive subsets. For co-occurrence clustering, repertoires with fewer than 30,000 or more than 120,000 public chains were excluded, along with four to six repertoires with anomalous nucleotide sharing. TCRdb provides this immuneACCESS table in a form limited to in-frame rearrangements. Some clones are lacking; in checked studies, under half of them reflect an unresolved V gene, and why the rest are absent is not known. The DNA was the basis for D and trimming; V, J and clone size are from that table. The sample's table lists a count of about 160,000 clones. In total, the top ten clones hold under 2.5% of the sample.

Comment on this clone: It has no known antigen specificity.

The full study reports these points: The sequencing pipeline was judged likely to have produced a cluster of highly shared sequence variants as a technical artifact. In a later analysis, most CMV-associated TCR beta chains were found to appear HLA-restricted, with HLA associations seemingly driven largely by CMV exposure. In a later analysis, HLA-associated TCR beta chains were found to be more clonally expanded and to have lower generation probabilities than equally common non-associated chains. A later genetic analysis reported fewer N-insertions in productive TCRs among donors in an Asian-associated ancestry cluster than the roughly 720-donor mean. A further reported finding was that TCR beta sequences accurately predicted the HLA-A and HLA-B alleles for most subjects in the first cohort. In an earlier analysis of approximately 590 of the donors, most TCR beta V segments were observed in productive rearrangements about 87% or about 30% of the time, broadly matching IMGT annotations. A few of the identified cytomegalovirus-associated TCR beta chains were confirmed in vitro to be specific for cytomegalovirus antigens. According to a later analysis, parvovirus B19, influenza, CMV and Epstein-Barr virus appeared linked to several top co-occurrence clusters. In both the original and validation cohorts, the classifier was reported to diagnose cytomegalovirus status with high specificity and sensitivity. A later analysis found that TCR association rates varied across HLA loci, with DRB1 alleles showing the most associated TCRs and HLA-C alleles the fewest. V-gene and J-gene trimming of TCR beta chains was associated with a missense DCLRE1C variant in a later genetic analysis, and the association was replicated in an independent cohort. Assigning TCR associations to individual alleles was difficult when HLA alleles, especially DR and DQ, strongly co-occurred. Because counts were too low, seventeen rarely observed V segments, including chromosome 9 orphons, were excluded from the earlier analysis of about 500 of the donors. The presence/absence analyses assumed that sequencing depth was roughly uniform across donors, and that assumption may not be true. Because HLA typing was missing for some donors at each locus, association tests included only the typed subset. At a false discovery rate of 0.05, a later analysis linked fewer than 20,000 TCR beta sequences to specific HLA alleles. Correlated functional status among segregating V segments might reflect linkage disequilibrium, but an unknown experimental factor could not be ruled out. According to the authors, the approach could potentially be generalized to other disease states and immunological phenotypes. Across donors, most TCR sequences were observed very rarely, whereas some public TCRs were present in many individuals. The cohort was sequenced for TCR beta chains only, and without alpha or paired-chain data the features that could be detected were limited. The study gave a list of about 150 TCR beta chains associated with cytomegalovirus. The only immune exposure information available for the cohort was CMV serostatus.

In total, about 650 healthy bone marrow donors made up the cohort. All cohort members were sampled while nominally healthy, although unrecorded immune exposures were likely present. The donor tested CMV seronegative, placing the donor among the 352 seronegative members of the cohort. Every donor gave a peripheral blood sample, and the peripheral blood mononuclear cells from that sample were used for TCR beta sequencing. The Qiagen DNeasy Blood Extraction Kit was used to extract genomic DNA from the blood cell samples. The sequence derives from a man aged 30 to 39 in good health and CMV-seronegative. Specimen: PBMCs.

The CDR3 region has the sequence CASSLGVPETQYF. The sequenced DNA: TGCGCCAGCAGCTTGGGCGTCCCAGAGACCCAGTACTTC. In this chain, TRBV5-1 is recombined with TRBJ2-5, with the D gene not clear enough to name. The CDR3 measures 13 amino acids from cysteine to phenylalanine. Kept here is only the CDR3 DNA, which spans 39 bases and is read in frame from base 1. V lost 0 bases and J lost 4 bases; the stretch between them is 7 bases long. Sequences SGHRS (CDR1) and YFSETQ (CDR2) are obtained from the germline V gene.